The clone carrying this T cell receptor (beta chain) was recorded a few times. The antigen is unknown. The time point denotes: late sampling 161 to 241 days after vaccination in three convalescent patients. Treatment given: roughly 10-day PBMC culture with coronavirus spike peptide pools or control peptides (ViraFEST assay). This CDR3 is 14 amino acids long. Germline-derived CDR1 and CDR2 are SEHNR and FQNEAQ (reference sequence). Trimming removed 4 bases from V and 2 bases from J, with 9 bases in between. An Oncomine TCR Beta short-read assay was used to sequence the DNA from cultured CD4+ T cells. One entry per CDR3 protein, called by TCRdb with MiXCR from the PCR reads. This sample has about 17,000 distinct CDR3 sequences, with about 48% found just once. This record comes from a study of vaccination and CD4 T cells after COVID-19. Overall study context: Post-vaccination samples were procured at a median of 72 days following dose two (range 14 to 241). The stimulating agents, overlapping spike peptides, came from SARS-CoV-2, HCoV-NL63, HCoV-OC43 and HCoV-229E. Study findings and constraints: Researchers report that a median about 90% of reactive clones in convalescent patients surfaced only post-vaccination.

Sequenced material: CD4+ T cells from blood, cultured in vitro, taken about 7 months after SARS-CoV-2 vaccination. This receptor was taken from a human donor who had recovered from COVID-19. This rearrangement joins TRBV7-9 to TRBJ1-5, with D tentatively TRBD1 (6 bases). The CDR3 sequence: CASSSTGGNQPQHF. The CDR3 DNA follows: TGTGCCAGCAGCTCGACAGGCGGCAATCAGCCCCAGCATTTT.